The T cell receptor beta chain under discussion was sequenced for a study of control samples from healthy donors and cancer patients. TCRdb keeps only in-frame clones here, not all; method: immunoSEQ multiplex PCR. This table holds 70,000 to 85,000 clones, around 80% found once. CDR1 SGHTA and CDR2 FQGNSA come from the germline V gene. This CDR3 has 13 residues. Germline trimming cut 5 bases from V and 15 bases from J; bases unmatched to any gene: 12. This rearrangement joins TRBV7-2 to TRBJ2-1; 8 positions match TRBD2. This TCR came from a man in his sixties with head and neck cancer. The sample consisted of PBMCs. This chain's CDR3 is CASSPREAGEGFF. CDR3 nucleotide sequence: TGTGCCAGCAGCCCCCGTGAAGCGGGGGAGGGGTTCTTC.